The 9 T cell receptor beta chains in this list originate from one sample, sequenced in a study of blood T cell repertoires in COVID-19. This table comes from immunoSEQ multiplex PCR, and its TCRdb copy is limited to in-frame clones, with some not included. Of some 300,000 clones in the sample, over 85% were seen once. Sequenced material: PBMCs or T cells enriched from blood (not recorded which). Receptor source: a woman in her fifties or sixties who had been exposed to COVID-19.

This chain uses TRBV18 with TRBJ1-6; 7 bases map to TRBD1. CDR3 length: 16 amino acids. V was clipped by 3 bases and J by 5 bases; unmatched bases: 7. The V gene's germline CDR1 is KGHSH and CDR2 LQKENI. The CDR3 nucleotides read TGTGCCAGCTCACCGCAGGGGGTCGGAAATAATTCACCCCTCCACTTT. This sequence encodes CASSPQGVGNNSPLHF.

For this clone: In the same sample, other DNA sequences code for this CDR3. The J gene is TRBJ2-7, the V gene TRBV28; no clear D gene. The CDR3 extends over 13 amino acids. CDR1 is MDHEN and CDR2 is SYDVKM in the germline V gene. V was shortened by 2 bases and J by 0 bases, with 5 bases between the two germline ends. CDR3 DNA sequence: TGTGCCAGCAGTTTAACTGGCTCCTACGAGCAGTACTTC. It codes for CASSLTGSYEQYF.

The rearrangement links TRBV28 to TRBJ1-2; TRBD1 might be the D (6 bases). Between the trimmed V and J ends, which lost 4 bases and 0 bases, there was a span of 12 bases. Germline lookup yields CDR1 MDHEN and CDR2 SYDVKM. The CDR3 covers 15 residues. The CDR3 DNA reads as TGTGCCAGCAGTTCGAAAGGGGGAACTAACTATGGCTACACCTTC. The encoded protein is CASSSKGGTNYGYTF.

The chain joins TRBV28 to TRBJ2-7; TRBD1 is a possible D gene (5 bases). V dropped 4 bases and J dropped 2 bases, with 15 bases sitting between them. This CDR3 is 15 amino acids long. Germline assignment: CDR1 MDHEN and CDR2 SYDVKM. The CDR3 DNA reads as TGTGCCAGCAGTTCTCCCAGGGTTGGAGCCTACGAGCAGTACTTC. This sequence encodes CASSSPRVGAYEQYF.

This chain joins TRBV6-5 and TRBJ2-1; TRBD2 is a possible D gene (5 bases). Trimming left V 7 bases short and J 3 bases short, with 10 bases between. CDR1 and CDR2 (germline): MNHEY, SVGAGI. The CDR3 is 13 amino acids. As DNA, the CDR3 is TGTGCCAGCACCGGTAGCGTCTACAATGAGCAGTTCTTC. This gives the protein CASTGSVYNEQFF.

J is TRBJ1-1 and V is TRBV4-1; D is unresolved. Trimming took off 2 bases at V and 1 base at J, with 5 bases between the two ends. Per the germline V gene, CDR1 is MGHRA and CDR2 is YSYEKL. The CDR3 is made up of 13 amino acids. The CDR3 DNA reads TGCGCCAGCAGCCAACTAGGGAACACTGAAGCTTTCTTT. Encoded protein: CASSQLGNTEAFF.

The chain has TRBV7-2 and TRBJ2-3, with 7 positions matching TRBD2. Germline lookup yields CDR1 SGHTA and CDR2 FQGNSA. The CDR3 has 16 residues. V lost 2 bases, J lost 6 bases, and 11 bases stayed unmatched. The CDR3 DNA reads as TGTGCCAGCAGCTTACAGTTTAGCGGGCGTGCCGATACGCAGTATTTT. Translated, it gives CASSLQFSGRADTQYF.

The CDR3 loop is CASSAPDRGYTDTQYF. The DNA for the CDR3 is TGTGCCAGCAGTGCCCCGGACAGGGGATACACAGATACGCAGTATTTT. The chain employs TRBV25-1 and TRBJ2-3, with 9 positions matching TRBD1. Germline trimming cut 4 bases from V and 2 bases from J; bases unmatched to any gene: 7. The CDR3 is made up of 16 amino acids. Germline V gives CDR1 MGHDK, CDR2 SYGVNS.

The gene calls are TRBV2 and TRBJ2-3, with D unresolved. The V end lost 5 bases, the J end lost 3 bases, and 18 bases lay between the germline ends. The CDR3 is 16 residues long. The germline gives CDR1 SNHLY, CDR2 FYNNEI. CDR3 in amino acids: CASSSPGGSRTDTQYF. CDR3 nucleotides: TGTGCCAGCAGTAGCCCCGGTGGTTCCCGGACAGATACGCAGTATTTT.